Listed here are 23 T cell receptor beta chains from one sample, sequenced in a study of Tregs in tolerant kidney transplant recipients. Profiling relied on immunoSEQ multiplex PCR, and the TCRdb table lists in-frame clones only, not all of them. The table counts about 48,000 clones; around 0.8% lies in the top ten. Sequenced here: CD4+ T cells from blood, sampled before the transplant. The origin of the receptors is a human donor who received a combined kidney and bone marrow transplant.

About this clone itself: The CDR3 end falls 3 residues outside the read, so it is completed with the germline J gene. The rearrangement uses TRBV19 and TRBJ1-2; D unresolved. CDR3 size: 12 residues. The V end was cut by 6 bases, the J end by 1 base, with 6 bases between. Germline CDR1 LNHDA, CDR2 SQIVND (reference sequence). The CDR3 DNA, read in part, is TGTGCCAGTAGACAGAGTAACTATGGC. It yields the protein CASRQSNYG. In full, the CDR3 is CASRQSNYGYTF.

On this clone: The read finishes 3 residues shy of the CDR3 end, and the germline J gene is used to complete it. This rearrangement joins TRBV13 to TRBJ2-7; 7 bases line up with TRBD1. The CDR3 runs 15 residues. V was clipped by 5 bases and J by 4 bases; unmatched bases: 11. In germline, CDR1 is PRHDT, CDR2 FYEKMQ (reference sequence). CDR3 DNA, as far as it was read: TGTGCCAGCAGCCGACAGGGTCCCGGACGTTACGAG. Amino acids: CASSRQGPGRYE. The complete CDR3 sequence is CASSRQGPGRYEQYF. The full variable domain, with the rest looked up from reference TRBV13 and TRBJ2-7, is AAGVIQSPRHLIKEKRETATLKCYPIPRHDTVYWYQQGPGQDPQFLISFYEKMQSDKGSIPDRFSAQQFSDYHSELNMSSLELGDSALYFCASSRQGPGRYEQYFGPGTRLTVT.

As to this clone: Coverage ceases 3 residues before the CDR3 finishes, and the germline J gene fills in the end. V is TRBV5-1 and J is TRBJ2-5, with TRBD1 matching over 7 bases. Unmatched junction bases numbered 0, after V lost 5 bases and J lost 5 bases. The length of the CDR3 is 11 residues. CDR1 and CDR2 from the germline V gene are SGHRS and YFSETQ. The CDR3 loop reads CASRDRETQYF. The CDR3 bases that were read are TGCGCCAGCAGGGACAGGGAGACC.

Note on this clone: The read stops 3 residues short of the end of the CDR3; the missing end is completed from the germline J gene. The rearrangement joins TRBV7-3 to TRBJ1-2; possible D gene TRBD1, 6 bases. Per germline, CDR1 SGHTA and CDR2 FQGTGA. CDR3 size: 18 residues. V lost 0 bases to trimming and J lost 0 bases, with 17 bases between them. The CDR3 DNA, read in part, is TGTGCCAGCAGCTTAACAGGCGGGGGCGATTCCCCTAACTATGGC. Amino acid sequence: CASSLTGGGDSPNYG. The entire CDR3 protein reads CASSLTGGGDSPNYGYTF. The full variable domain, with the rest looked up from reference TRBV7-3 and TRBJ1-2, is GAGVSQTPSNKVTEKGKYVELRCDPISGHTALYWYRQSLGQGPEFLIYFQGTGAADDSGLPNDRFFAVRPEGSVSTLKIQRTERGDSAVYLCASSLTGGGDSPNYGYTFGSGTRLTVV.

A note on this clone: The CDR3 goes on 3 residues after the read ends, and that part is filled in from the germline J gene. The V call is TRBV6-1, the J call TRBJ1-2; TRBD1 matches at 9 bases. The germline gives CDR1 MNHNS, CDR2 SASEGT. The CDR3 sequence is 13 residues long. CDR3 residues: CASSEGTGSGYTF. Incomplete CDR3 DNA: TGTGCCAGCAGTGAGGGGACAGGGAGCGGC.

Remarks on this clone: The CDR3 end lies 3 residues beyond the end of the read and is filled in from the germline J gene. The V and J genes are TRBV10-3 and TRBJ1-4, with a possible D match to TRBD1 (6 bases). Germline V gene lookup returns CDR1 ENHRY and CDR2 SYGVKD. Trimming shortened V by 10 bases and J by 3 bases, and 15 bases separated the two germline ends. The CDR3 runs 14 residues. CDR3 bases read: TGTGCCACGGGGTCAGGGGTACCTAATGAAAAA. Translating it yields CATGSGVPNEK. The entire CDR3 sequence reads CATGSGVPNEKLFF.

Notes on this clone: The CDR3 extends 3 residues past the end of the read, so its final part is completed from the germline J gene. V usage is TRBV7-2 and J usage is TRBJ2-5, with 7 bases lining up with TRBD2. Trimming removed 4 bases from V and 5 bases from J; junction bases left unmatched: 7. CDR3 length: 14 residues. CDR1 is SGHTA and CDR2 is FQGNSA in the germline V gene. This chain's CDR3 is CASSSLGGSETQYF. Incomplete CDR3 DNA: TGTGCCAGCAGCTCTTTGGGCGGGAGTGAGACC.

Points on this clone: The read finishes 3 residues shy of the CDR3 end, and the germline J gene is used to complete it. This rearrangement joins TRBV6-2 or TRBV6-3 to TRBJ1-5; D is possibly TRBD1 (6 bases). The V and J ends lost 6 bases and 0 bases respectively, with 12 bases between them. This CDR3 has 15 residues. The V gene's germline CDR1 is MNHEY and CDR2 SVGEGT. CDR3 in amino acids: CASRGQTYSNQPQHF. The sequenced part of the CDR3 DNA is TGTGCCAGCAGGGGACAAACATATAGCAATCAGCCC.

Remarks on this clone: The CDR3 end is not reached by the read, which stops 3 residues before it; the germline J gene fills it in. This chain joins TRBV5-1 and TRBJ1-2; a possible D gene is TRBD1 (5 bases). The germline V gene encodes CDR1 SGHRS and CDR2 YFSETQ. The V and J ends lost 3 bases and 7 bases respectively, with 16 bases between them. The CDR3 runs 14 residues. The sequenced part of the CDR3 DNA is TGCGCCAGCAGCTCGGATCGTTCAGGGAGTGGC. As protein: CASSSDRSGSG. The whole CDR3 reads CASSSDRSGSGYTF. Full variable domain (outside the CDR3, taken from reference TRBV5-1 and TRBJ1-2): KAGVTQTPRYLIKTRGQQVTLSCSPISGHRSVSWYQQTPGQGLQFLFEYFSETQRNKGNFPGRFSGRQFSNSRSEMNVSTLELGDSALYLCASSSDRSGSGYTFGSGTRLTVV.

The CDR3 protein is CASSEQQGNGYGYTF. The DNA read from the CDR3 is TGTGCCAGCAGTGAGCAACAGGGAAACGGGTATGGC. V gene TRBV6-1 combines with J gene TRBJ1-2, with D possibly TRBD1 on 6 matching bases. The CDR3 is cut off 3 residues early in the read; its end comes from the germline J gene. Trimming took 3 bases from V and 5 from J, leaving 16 bases between them. The CDR3 length is 15 residues. Germline V gene lookup returns CDR1 MNHNS and CDR2 SASEGT.

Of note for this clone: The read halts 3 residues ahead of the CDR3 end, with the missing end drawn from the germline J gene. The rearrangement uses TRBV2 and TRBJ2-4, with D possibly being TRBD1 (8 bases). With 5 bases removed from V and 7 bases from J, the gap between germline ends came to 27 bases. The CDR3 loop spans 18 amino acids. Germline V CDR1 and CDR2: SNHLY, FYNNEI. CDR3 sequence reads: CASSLTGEGYSRINIQYF. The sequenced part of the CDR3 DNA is TGTGCCAGCAGTCTGACAGGGGAGGGGTATTCTCGTATCAACATT. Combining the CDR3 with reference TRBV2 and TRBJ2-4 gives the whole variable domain EPEVTQTPSHQVTQMGQEVILRCVPISNHLYFYWYRQILGQKVEFLVSFYNNEISEKSEIFDDQFSVERPDGSNFTLKIRSTKLEDSAMYFCASSLTGEGYSRINIQYFGAGTRLSVL.

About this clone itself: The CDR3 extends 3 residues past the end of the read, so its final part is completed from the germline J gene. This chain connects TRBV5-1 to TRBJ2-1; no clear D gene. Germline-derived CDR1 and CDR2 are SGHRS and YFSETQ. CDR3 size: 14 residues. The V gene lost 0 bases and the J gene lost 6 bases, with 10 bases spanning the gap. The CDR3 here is CASSLATTGNEQFF. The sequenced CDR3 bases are TGCGCCAGCAGCTTGGCCACTACGGGCAATGAG.

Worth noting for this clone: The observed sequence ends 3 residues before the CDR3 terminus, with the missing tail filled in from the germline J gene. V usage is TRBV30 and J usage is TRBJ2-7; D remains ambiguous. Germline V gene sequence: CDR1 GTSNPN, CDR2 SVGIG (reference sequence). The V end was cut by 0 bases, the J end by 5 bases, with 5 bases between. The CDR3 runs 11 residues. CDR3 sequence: CAWSVRDEQYF. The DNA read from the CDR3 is TGTGCCTGGAGTGTAAGGGACGAG.

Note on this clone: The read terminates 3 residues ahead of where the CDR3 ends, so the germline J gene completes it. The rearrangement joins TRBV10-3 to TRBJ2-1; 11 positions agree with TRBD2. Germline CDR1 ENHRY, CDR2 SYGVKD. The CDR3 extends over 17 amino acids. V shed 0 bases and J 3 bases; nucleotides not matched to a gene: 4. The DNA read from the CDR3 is TGTGCCATCAGTGAGTCGATGGGACTAGCGGTCTACAATGAG. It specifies CAISESMGLAVYNE. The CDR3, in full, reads CAISESMGLAVYNEQFF.

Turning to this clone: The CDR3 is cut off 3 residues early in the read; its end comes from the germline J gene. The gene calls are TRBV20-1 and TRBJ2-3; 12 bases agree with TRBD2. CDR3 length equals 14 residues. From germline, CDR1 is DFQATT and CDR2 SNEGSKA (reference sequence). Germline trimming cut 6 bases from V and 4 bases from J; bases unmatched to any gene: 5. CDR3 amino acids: CSASTSGRPDTQYF. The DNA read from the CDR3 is TGCAGTGCATCCACTAGCGGGAGGCCAGATACG.

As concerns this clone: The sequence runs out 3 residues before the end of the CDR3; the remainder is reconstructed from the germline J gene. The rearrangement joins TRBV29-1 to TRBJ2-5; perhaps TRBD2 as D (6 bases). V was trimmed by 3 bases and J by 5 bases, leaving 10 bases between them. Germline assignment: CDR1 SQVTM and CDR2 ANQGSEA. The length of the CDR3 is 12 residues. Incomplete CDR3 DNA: TGCAGCGTTGAGGGTGGGGGGGAGACC. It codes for CSVEGGGET. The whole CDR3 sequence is CSVEGGGETQYF.

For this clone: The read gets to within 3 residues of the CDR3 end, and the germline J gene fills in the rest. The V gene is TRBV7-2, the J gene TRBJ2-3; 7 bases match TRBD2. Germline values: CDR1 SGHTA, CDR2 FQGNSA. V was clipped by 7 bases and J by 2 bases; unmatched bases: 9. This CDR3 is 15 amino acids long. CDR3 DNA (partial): TGTGCCAGCACCGAGGCGGGAGTCACCACAGATACG. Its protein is CASTEAGVTTDT. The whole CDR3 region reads CASTEAGVTTDTQYF.

This CDR3 is CASSEALRGYEQFF. CDR3 DNA (partial): TGTGCCAGCAGTGAAGCGCTACGGGGATATGAG. The chain uses TRBV6-1 and TRBJ2-1; maybe TRBD2 (5 bases). The missing CDR3 end, 3 residues past where the read stops, is filled in from the germline J gene. The V end was cut by 0 bases, the J end by 8 bases, with 11 bases between. The CDR3 consists of 14 residues. Germline CDR1 and CDR2: MNHNS and SASEGT.

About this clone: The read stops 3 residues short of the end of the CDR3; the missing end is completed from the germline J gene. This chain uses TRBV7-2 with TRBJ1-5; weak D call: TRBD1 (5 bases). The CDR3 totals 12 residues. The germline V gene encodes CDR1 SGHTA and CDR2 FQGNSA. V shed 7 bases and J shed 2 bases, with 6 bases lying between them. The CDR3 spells CASTQGNQPQHF. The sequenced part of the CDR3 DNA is TGTGCCAGCACACAGGGCAATCAGCCC.

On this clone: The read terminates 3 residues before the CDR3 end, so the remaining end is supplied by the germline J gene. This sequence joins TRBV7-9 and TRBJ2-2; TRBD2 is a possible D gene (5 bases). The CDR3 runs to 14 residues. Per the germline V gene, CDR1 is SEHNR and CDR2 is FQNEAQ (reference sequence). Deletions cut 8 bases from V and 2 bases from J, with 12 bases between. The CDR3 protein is CASSSGDNTGELFF. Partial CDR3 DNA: TGTGCCAGCTCCTCCGGGGATAACACCGGGGAG.

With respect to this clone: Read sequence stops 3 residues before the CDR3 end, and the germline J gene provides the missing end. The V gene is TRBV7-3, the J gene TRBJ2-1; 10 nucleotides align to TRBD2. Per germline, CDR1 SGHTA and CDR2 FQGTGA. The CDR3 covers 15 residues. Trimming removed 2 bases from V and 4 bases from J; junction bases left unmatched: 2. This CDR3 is CASSLSTSGYNEQFF. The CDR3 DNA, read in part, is TGTGCCAGCAGCTTATCGACTAGCGGGTACAATGAG.

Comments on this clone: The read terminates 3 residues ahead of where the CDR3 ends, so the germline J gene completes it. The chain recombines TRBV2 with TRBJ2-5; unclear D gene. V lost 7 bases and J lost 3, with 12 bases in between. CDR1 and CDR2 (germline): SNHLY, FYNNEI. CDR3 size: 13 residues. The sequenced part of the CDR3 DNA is TGTGCCAGCAAGTGGTACGCGGAAGAGACC. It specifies CASKWYAEET. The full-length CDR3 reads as CASKWYAEETQYF.

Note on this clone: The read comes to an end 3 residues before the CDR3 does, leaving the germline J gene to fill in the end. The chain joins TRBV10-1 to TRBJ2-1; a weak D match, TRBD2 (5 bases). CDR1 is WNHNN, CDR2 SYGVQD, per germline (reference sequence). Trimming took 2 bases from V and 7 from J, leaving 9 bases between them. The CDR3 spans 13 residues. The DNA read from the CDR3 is TGCGCCAGCAGTGAGCCTAGCTGGAATGAG. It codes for CASSEPSWNE. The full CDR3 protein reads CASSEPSWNEQFF.